This T cell receptor (beta chain) was sequenced for a study of blood T cell repertoires in COVID-19. The CDR3 is 15 residues long. V gave up 6 bases and J gave up 7 bases, with 22 bases separating them. Germline lookup yields CDR1 SQVTM and CDR2 ANQGSEA. TCRdb's copy holds only in-frame clones and misses some; the assay was immunoSEQ multiplex PCR. The table shows fewer than 60,000 clones, with around nine tenths occurring only once. The material sequenced was peripheral blood. The source is a woman in her fifties or sixties with COVID-19, enrolled during active disease. The chain is built from TRBV29-1 and TRBJ1-5; D might be TRBD1 (6 bases). CDR3 loop: CSVQVSWGLGQPQHF. The CDR3 nucleotides read TGCAGCGTCCAAGTTTCGTGGGGGCTGGGGCAGCCCCAGCATTTT.